A single sample gave rise to the 2 T cell receptor beta chains below, sequenced in a study of control samples from healthy donors and cancer patients. Produced via immunoSEQ multiplex PCR; TCRdb's table is partial and in-frame only. The repertoire holds 100,000 to 150,000 clones, with roughly 92% as singletons. The sequencing sample was made of blood. All receptors derive from a man younger than 35 in good health.

The rearrangement links TRBV11-3 to TRBJ2-1; the D is unclear. The CDR3 extends over 14 amino acids. From germline, CDR1 is SGHNT and CDR2 YENEEA. V lost 6 bases and J 4 bases, leaving 13 bases between the germline ends. The CDR3 here is CASSLSATYNEQFF. The CDR3 bases are TGTGCCAGCAGTCTGAGCGCCACTTACAATGAGCAGTTCTTC.

The V gene is TRBV7-9, the J gene TRBJ2-5; a weak D match, TRBD2 (6 bases). V lost 3 bases and J 2 bases, leaving 7 bases between the germline ends. CDR3 length: 13 amino acids. The germline CDR1 and CDR2 sequences are SEHNR and FQNEAQ (reference sequence). The CDR3 bases are TGTGCCAGCAGCTTGGGGAGGCAAGAGACCCAGTACTTC. Translation: CASSLGRQETQYF.